This TCR beta chain was found in a study of identical twins. Study-wide results and caveats: Its conclusions, products of cross-sectional statistical analysis, did not come from following the same donors. Partly confounded zero-insertion analyses could result from invariant MAIT and iNKT cells. Excess twin sharing in beta out-of-frame sequences was weaker.

With respect to this clonotype: Its target is not known.

The CDR3 totals 16 residues. The germline V gene encodes CDR1 SGHNT and CDR2 YYREEE (reference sequence). Trimming stripped 2 bases from V and 3 bases from J, with 15 bases between. TCRdb redid the calling of the 5' RACE reads with MiXCR, one entry per CDR3 protein. Here the sample spans 200,000 to 250,000 distinct CDR3 sequences, about 10% being singletons. Sequencing used memory T cells sorted from blood. This TCR was recovered from a man aged 45-65 years in good health. The V gene is TRBV5-4, the J gene TRBJ2-1; D gene uncertain. CDR3 bases: TGTGCCAGCAGCTTCCCGACTGGGAAGAACTACAATGAGCAGTTCTTC. This sequence encodes CASSFPTGKNYNEQFF.